The rows below give T cell receptor beta chains drawn from one sample of a study of T-cell reconstitution after alpha-beta-depleted transplantation in children. From the PCR reads, TCRdb called clonotypes with MiXCR, one entry per CDR3 protein. The data contain about 1,000,000 distinct CDR3 sequences, roughly 29% of them singletons. The input for sequencing was PBMCs, mostly from graft donor cells, taken 360 days after TCRalphabeta/CD19-depleted stem cell transplant. Receptor source: a boy younger than two who had a stem cell transplant for SCID, so the T cells may come from the graft donor. Each CDR3 is given with its conserved first and last residue. Fields, in order: J gene, D gene, clone size, V gene, CDR3 protein, CDR3 DNA. A D gene is named only where the DNA matches it firmly. Size is stated for part of the rows, as once, few or many counts, or as a class when the clone is expanded.

j_gene: TRBJ1-3; d_gene: NA; abundance: NA; v_gene: TRBV25-1; CDR3aa: CASSEVHGNTIYF; CDR3nt: TGTGCCAGCAGTGAGGTGCATGGAAACACCATATATTTT
j_gene: TRBJ2-2; d_gene: NA; abundance: NA; v_gene: TRBV6-5; CDR3aa: CASSYSAGADTGELFF; CDR3nt: TGTGCCAGCAGTTACTCAGCAGGGGCAGACACCGGGGAGCTGTTTTTT
j_gene: TRBJ2-7; d_gene: NA; abundance: few; v_gene: TRBV3-1; CDR3aa: CASRSKGDYEQYF; CDR3nt: TGTGCCAGCCGGAGTAAAGGGGACTACGAGCAGTACTTC
j_gene: TRBJ1-5; d_gene: NA; abundance: NA; v_gene: TRBV7-8; CDR3aa: CASSLDGGGYSNQPQHF; CDR3nt: TGTGCCAGCAGCTTAGACGGGGGGGGGTATAGCAATCAGCCCCAGCATTTT
j_gene: TRBJ2-3; d_gene: NA; abundance: NA; v_gene: TRBV20-1; CDR3aa: CSASGRGRTDTQYF; CDR3nt: TGCAGTGCTAGCGGGCGGGGACGCACAGATACGCAGTATTTT
j_gene: TRBJ2-2; d_gene: NA; abundance: NA; v_gene: TRBV25-1; CDR3aa: CASSRRGAGVFTGELFF; CDR3nt: TGTGCCAGCAGCCGCAGGGGGGCGGGGGTATTCACCGGGGAGCTGTTTTTT
j_gene: TRBJ2-5; d_gene: NA; abundance: NA; v_gene: TRBV6-2/TRBV6-3; CDR3aa: CASSYVSGLSQETQYF; CDR3nt: TGTGCCAGCAGTTACGTTTCCGGACTATCCCAAGAGACCCAGTACTTC
j_gene: TRBJ2-7; d_gene: TRBD2; abundance: NA; v_gene: TRBV7-3; CDR3aa: CASSPKAGVPSYEQYF; CDR3nt: TGTGCCAGCAGCCCCAAGGCGGGGGTCCCCTCCTACGAGCAGTACTTC
j_gene: TRBJ2-1; d_gene: TRBD2; abundance: NA; v_gene: TRBV10-3; CDR3aa: CAISEIAGGYNEQFF; CDR3nt: TGTGCCATCAGTGAAATAGCGGGGGGGTACAATGAGCAGTTCTTC
j_gene: TRBJ2-3; d_gene: NA; abundance: few; v_gene: TRBV20-1; CDR3aa: CSASSWSTDTQYF; CDR3nt: TGCAGTGCTAGTTCCTGGAGCACAGATACGCAGTATTTT
j_gene: TRBJ2-3; d_gene: NA; abundance: few; v_gene: TRBV7-6; CDR3aa: CASSLEIPWGAGADTQYF; CDR3nt: TGTGCCAGCAGCTTAGAGATCCCCTGGGGGGCAGGGGCAGATACGCAGTATTTT
j_gene: TRBJ2-7; d_gene: NA; abundance: NA; v_gene: TRBV24-1; CDR3aa: CATSEAGQLAYEQYF; CDR3nt: TGTGCCACCAGTGAGGCCGGACAGCTGGCCTACGAGCAGTACTTC
j_gene: TRBJ2-1; d_gene: NA; abundance: few; v_gene: TRBV7-2; CDR3aa: CASSLTGINEQFF; CDR3nt: TGTGCCAGCAGCTTAACAGGTATCAATGAGCAGTTCTTC
j_gene: TRBJ2-1; d_gene: TRBD2; abundance: few; v_gene: TRBV10-3; CDR3aa: CAISEGLAEFF; CDR3nt: TGTGCCATCAGTGAGGGACTAGCTGAGTTCTTC
j_gene: TRBJ1-2; d_gene: TRBD1; abundance: NA; v_gene: TRBV20-1; CDR3aa: CSASPGQGYLSYTF; CDR3nt: TGCAGTGCTAGCCCGGGACAGGGGTATCTGAGCTACACCTTC
j_gene: TRBJ1-1; d_gene: NA; abundance: NA; v_gene: TRBV2; CDR3aa: CASSLDGEGTEAFF; CDR3nt: TGTGCCAGCAGTTTGGATGGAGAGGGAACTGAAGCTTTCTTT
j_gene: TRBJ2-7; d_gene: NA; abundance: few; v_gene: TRBV6-5; CDR3aa: CASSYGEGNEQYF; CDR3nt: TGTGCCAGCAGTTACGGGGAAGGGAACGAGCAGTACTTC
j_gene: TRBJ2-1; d_gene: TRBD2; abundance: NA; v_gene: TRBV4-2; CDR3aa: CASSQDLRGGYNEQFF; CDR3nt: TGTGCCAGCAGCCAAGATCTGCGCGGGGGTTACAATGAGCAGTTCTTC
j_gene: TRBJ1-3; d_gene: NA; abundance: NA; v_gene: TRBV7-2; CDR3aa: CASSPPGKFGNTIYF; CDR3nt: TGTGCCAGCAGCCCACCCGGAAAGTTTGGAAACACCATATATTTT
j_gene: TRBJ2-5; d_gene: TRBD1; abundance: NA; v_gene: TRBV3-1; CDR3aa: CASSQNRGQETQYF; CDR3nt: TGTGCCAGCAGCCAAAACAGGGGGCAAGAGACCCAGTACTTC
j_gene: TRBJ1-1; d_gene: NA; abundance: NA; v_gene: TRBV29-1; CDR3aa: CSVEPRQALNTEAFF; CDR3nt: TGCAGCGTTGAACCTCGACAGGCCCTGAACACTGAAGCTTTCTTT
j_gene: TRBJ1-2; d_gene: NA; abundance: few; v_gene: TRBV18; CDR3aa: CASSSLHYGYTF; CDR3nt: TGTGCCAGCTCATCCCTACACTATGGCTACACCTTC
j_gene: TRBJ1-2; d_gene: NA; abundance: few; v_gene: TRBV5-1; CDR3aa: CASSLDATGPRHYGYTF; CDR3nt: TGCGCCAGCAGCTTGGACGCCACGGGGCCGAGGCACTATGGCTACACCTTC
j_gene: TRBJ2-1; d_gene: TRBD1; abundance: NA; v_gene: TRBV7-9; CDR3aa: CASSLARDRGYNEQFF; CDR3nt: TGTGCCAGCAGCTTAGCTAGGGACAGGGGGTACAATGAGCAGTTCTTC
j_gene: TRBJ2-5; d_gene: NA; abundance: NA; v_gene: TRBV20-1; CDR3aa: CSAIYTGPKGLETQYF; CDR3nt: TGCAGTGCTATTTACACCGGGCCAAAGGGTTTGGAGACCCAGTACTTC
j_gene: TRBJ2-2; d_gene: NA; abundance: NA; v_gene: TRBV10-3; CDR3aa: CAISGNEAPTGELFF; CDR3nt: TGTGCCATCAGTGGTAATGAGGCCCCGACCGGGGAGCTGTTTTTT
j_gene: TRBJ1-4; d_gene: NA; abundance: NA; v_gene: TRBV7-6; CDR3aa: CASSLAIKGEKLFF; CDR3nt: TGTGCCAGCAGCTTAGCTATTAAGGGTGAAAAACTGTTTTTT
j_gene: TRBJ2-1; d_gene: NA; abundance: NA; v_gene: TRBV7-3; CDR3aa: CASSPQRGMEQFF; CDR3nt: TGTGCCAGCAGCCCACAACGGGGGATGGAGCAGTTCTTC
j_gene: TRBJ1-2; d_gene: TRBD1; abundance: NA; v_gene: TRBV6-5; CDR3aa: CASSYLGTGTGYGYTF; CDR3nt: TGTGCCAGCAGTTACCTTGGAACAGGGACAGGCTATGGCTACACCTTC
j_gene: TRBJ2-5; d_gene: NA; abundance: few; v_gene: TRBV7-3; CDR3aa: CASSLWGQKETQYF; CDR3nt: TGTGCCAGCAGCTTATGGGGGCAGAAAGAGACCCAGTACTTC